The 4 T cell receptor beta chains below come from one sample, sequenced in a study of T cell responses to AZD1222 COVID-19 vaccine. Assay: immunoSEQ multiplex PCR; the TCRdb copy retains only in-frame clones and omits some. The sample includes some 120,000 clones, around 87% of them seen just once. This specimen consisted of peripheral blood, obtained 28 days after the second AZD1222 dose. The receptor set was obtained from an adult who received the AZD1222 COVID-19 vaccine.

This chain joins TRBV5-1 and TRBJ2-7; D might be TRBD1 (5 bases). Germline V gene lookup returns CDR1 SGHRS and CDR2 YFSETQ. The CDR3 is made up of 13 amino acids. The V end lost 2 bases, the J end lost 5 bases, and 11 bases lay between the germline ends. CDR3 sequence: CASSFLGDNEQYF. The CDR3 nucleotides read TGCGCCAGCAGCTTTCTAGGGGATAACGAGCAGTACTTC.

V gene TRBV4-3 combines with J gene TRBJ2-1; D is uncertain. Trimming shortened V by 1 base and J by 6 bases, and 1 base separated the two germline ends. The germline V gene has CDR1 LGHNA and CDR2 YSLEER. This CDR3 has 11 residues. CDR3 nucleotides: TGCGCCAGCAGCCAAGCCAATGAGCAGTTCTTC. It yields the protein CASSQANEQFF.

This clone occurred once. This chain joins TRBV20-1 and TRBJ1-1, with D maybe TRBD1 (5 bases). The CDR3 contains 11 residues. From germline, CDR1 is DFQATT and CDR2 SNEGSKA (reference sequence). V dropped 5 bases and J dropped 5 bases, with 9 bases sitting between them. CDR3 coding DNA: TGCAGTGCTTCGACAGCAACTGAAGCTTTCTTT. It specifies CSASTATEAFF.

The V gene is TRBV7-9, the J gene TRBJ2-7; D possibly uses TRBD1 or TRBD2 (5 bases each). Germline values: CDR1 SEHNR, CDR2 FQNEAQ (reference sequence). The CDR3 runs to 15 residues. V lost 2 bases and J lost 0, with 11 bases in between. This CDR3 is CASSLMGVSSYEQYF. In nucleotides, the CDR3 is TGTGCCAGCAGCTTAATGGGGGTCAGCTCCTACGAGCAGTACTTC.